The 22 T cell receptor beta chains below come from one sample, sequenced in a study of neurological immune-mediated disorders. A single record per CDR3 protein comes from TCRdb applying MiXCR to the 5' RACE reads. The sample shows under 60,000 distinct CDR3 sequences, approximately 10% of them seen only once. Sequencing was performed on PBMCs. These receptors were collected from a woman between 35 and 50 years old with HTLV-1-associated myelopathy (HAM/TSP).

V usage is TRBV6-5 and J usage is TRBJ2-5; 11 nucleotides line up with TRBD2. The CDR3 length is 18 residues. The germline gives CDR1 MNHEY, CDR2 SVGAGI. J lost 5 bases, V lost 2 bases, and 13 bases had no gene match. Written as DNA, the CDR3 is TGTGCCAGCAGTTACGCTACTCCTCTAGCGGGGGGCAAGGAGACCCAGTACTTC. This gives the protein CASSYATPLAGGKETQYF.

The genes are TRBV4-2 and TRBJ2-5; D may be TRBD2 (6 bases). CDR3 length equals 18 residues. Trimming stripped 0 bases from V and 6 bases from J, with 23 bases between. Germline-derived CDR1 and CDR2 are LGHNA and YNFKEQ. CDR3 in DNA: TGTGCCAGCAGCCAAGATGGGTACAGGTCTAGCGCGGAAAAGACCCAGTACTTC. Amino acids: CASSQDGYRSSAEKTQYF.

This clonotype was seen repeatedly, ten times or more. CDR3 in amino acids: CASSLDGGGYNEQFF. CDR3 DNA sequence: TGTGCCAGCAGCTTAGACGGGGGCGGGTACAATGAGCAGTTCTTC. The chain uses TRBV7-2 and TRBJ2-1, with D perhaps assigned TRBD1 or TRBD2 (6 bases each). V shed 1 base and J shed 4 bases, with 11 bases lying between them. The germline CDR1 and CDR2 sequences are SGHTA and FQGNSA. CDR3 length: 15 amino acids.

This clonotype was seen ten or more times. The genes are TRBV5-1 and TRBJ2-2, with D perhaps matching TRBD1 (5 bases). The germline gives CDR1 SGHRS, CDR2 YFSETQ. This CDR3 spans 15 amino acids. V shed 0 bases and J shed 4 bases, with 10 bases lying between them. DNA of the CDR3: TGCGCCAGCAGCTTGGAGGCAGGGTCCACCGGGGAGCTGTTTTTT. Protein sequence: CASSLEAGSTGELFF.

This clonotype was counted many times. This rearrangement joins TRBV27 to TRBJ2-1; 9 bases agree with TRBD2. Germline V gene data show CDR1 as MNHEY and CDR2 as SMNVEV (reference sequence). V trimming: 4 bases; J trimming: 9 bases; junction bases outside the gene matches: 10. This CDR3 region has 15 residues. DNA for the CDR3: TGTGCCAGCAGTTCCCTCGCGGGGGGGCCTGGTGAGCAGTTCTTC. Translated: CASSSLAGGPGEQFF.

This clonotype was detected ten times or more. The gene calls are TRBV12-3 or TRBV12-4 and TRBJ1-1; 11 nucleotides line up with TRBD1. V shed 5 bases and J 5 bases; nucleotides not matched to a gene: 13. The CDR3 is 17 amino acids. The DNA of the CDR3 is TGTGCCAGCAGTCCAGCCCTGGGACAGGGGGGGTGGACTGAAGCTTTCTTT. Residues: CASSPALGQGGWTEAFF.

The table lists this clonotype with many counts. This chain joins TRBV25-1 and TRBJ2-5; the D is unclear. The CDR3 consists of 11 residues. Germline V gene sequence: CDR1 MGHDK, CDR2 SYGVNS. Deletions cut 6 bases from V and 0 bases from J, with 2 bases between. The CDR3 DNA is TGTGCCAGCAGATACCAAGAGACCCAGTACTTC. It yields the protein CASRYQETQYF.

This clonotype was detected ten times or more. The chain has TRBV6-2 or TRBV6-3 and TRBJ2-3; 12 bases are shared with TRBD2. The CDR3 spans 15 residues. Trimming cost V 5 bases and J 4 bases; bases outside gene matches: 4. CDR1 is MNHEY, CDR2 SVGEGT, per germline. CDR3 amino acids: CASSPGTSGSDTQYF. CDR3 DNA sequence: TGTGCCAGCAGTCCCGGGACTAGCGGGTCAGATACGCAGTATTTT.

This clonotype was seen at least ten times. The chain employs TRBV6-2 or TRBV6-3 and TRBJ1-2, with unresolved D. CDR1 is MNHEY, CDR2 SVGEGT, per germline. Trimming took 0 bases from V and 7 from J, leaving 6 bases between them. The CDR3 consists of 12 residues. The CDR3 DNA sequence: TGTGCCAGCAGTTACTCGAAAAGTGGCTACACCTTC. Its protein is CASSYSKSGYTF.

The rearrangement uses TRBV20-1 and TRBJ1-1, with D uncertain. V gave up 3 bases and J gave up 8 bases, with 16 bases separating them. This CDR3 contains 13 residues. CDR1 is DFQATT, CDR2 SNEGSKA, per germline (reference sequence). The DNA for the CDR3 is TGCAGTGCTAGCATCCCCGAGGAGACAGAAGCTTTCTTT. Its translation: CSASIPEETEAFF.

This clonotype was picked up many times. The chain combines TRBV5-8 with TRBJ2-1, with TRBD2 matching over 11 bases. The CDR3 consists of 14 residues. V lost 2 bases and J lost 10; bases outside the gene matches: 5. Germline assignment: CDR1 SGHTS and CDR2 YDEGEE. The CDR3 DNA reads TGTGCCAGCAGCTTTAGCGGGGGGGCCTCCGAGCAGTTCTTC. Amino acids: CASSFSGGASEQFF.

This clonotype was recorded many times. This chain uses TRBV7-9 with TRBJ2-3, with TRBD1 as a possible D gene (7 bases). Trimming removed 4 bases from V and 0 bases from J, with 11 bases in between. This CDR3 comprises 15 residues. The germline V gene has CDR1 SEHNR and CDR2 FQNEAQ (reference sequence). CDR3 coding DNA: TGTGCCAGCAGCTCCAGGGGGGCGAGCACAGATACGCAGTATTTT. Protein sequence: CASSSRGASTDTQYF.

The chain links TRBV5-1 to TRBJ2-6; 7 bases are shared with TRBD1. This CDR3 has 15 residues. Trimming removed 8 bases from V and 3 bases from J; junction bases left unmatched: 8. Germline V gene lookup returns CDR1 SGHRS and CDR2 YFSETQ. CDR3 DNA sequence: TGCGCCAGTCGACAGGGAATGGGTGGGGCCAACGTCCTGACTTTC. Translated: CASRQGMGGANVLTF.

This clonotype was observed many times. This chain uses TRBV12-3 or TRBV12-4 with TRBJ2-7, with 7 bases aligning to TRBD1. With V trimmed by 4 bases and J by 4 bases, 10 bases remained unmatched. This CDR3 comprises 15 residues. CDR3 bases: TGTGCCAGCAGTTCTATCGACAGGGTCCCTTACGAGCAGTACTTC. It codes for CASSSIDRVPYEQYF.

This clonotype was detected many times. In DNA form, the CDR3 reads TGCAGTGCTAGAGATTGGCGAGGAAACGAAGCTTTCTTT. Translation gives CSARDWRGNEAFF. The chain couples TRBV20-1 to TRBJ1-1; D ambiguous. Germline lookup yields CDR1 DFQATT and CDR2 SNEGSKA (reference sequence). V was pared by 0 bases and J by 8 bases, with 13 bases between. CDR3 length: 13 amino acids.

Ten or more counts support this clonotype. A much larger clone lies a single base off, so this may be a read error. V and J are TRBV7-8 and TRBJ2-3; no reliable D call. Looked up from germline, CDR1 is SGHVS and CDR2 is FQNEAQ. V was trimmed by 1 base and J by 1 base, leaving 6 bases between them. The CDR3 loop spans 14 amino acids. The CDR3 nucleotides read TGTGCCAGCAGCTTAGTGGGCCGCACAGATACGCAGTATTTT. This translates into CASSLVGRTDTQYF.

This clonotype is medium-sized (0.01 to 0.1%) in the sample. The gene calls are TRBV7-9 and TRBJ2-3; D is unclear. The CDR3 runs to 14 residues. Germline CDR1 and CDR2: SEHNR and FQNEAQ (reference sequence). V lost 7 bases to trimming and J lost 0 bases, with 11 bases between them. This CDR3 is CASIAGGSTDTQYF. The DNA for the CDR3 is TGTGCCAGCATAGCCGGCGGAAGCACAGATACGCAGTATTTT.

The chain employs TRBV12-3 or TRBV12-4 and TRBJ2-2, with TRBD1 as a possible D gene (6 bases). V lost 6 bases to trimming and J lost 4 bases, with 12 bases between them. The CDR3 totals 14 residues. The CDR3 coding sequence is TGTGCCAGCAGCCCAGGGGACCTCACCGGGGAGCTGTTTTTT. Encoded protein: CASSPGDLTGELFF.

This clonotype occurred many times. The genes are TRBV29-1 and TRBJ2-2; TRBD1 agrees at 7 bases. The junction had 7 bases not matched to a gene; V was cut back by 6 bases and J by 6 bases. Germline lookup yields CDR1 SQVTM and CDR2 ANQGSEA. The CDR3 runs 13 residues. CDR3 in amino acids: CSVRAQGAGELFF. The DNA for the CDR3 is TGCAGCGTCAGGGCCCAGGGGGCCGGGGAGCTGTTTTTT.

This clonotype showed up just a few times. This sequence joins TRBV21-1 and TRBJ2-7. TRBV21-1 is a listed pseudogene. The CDR3 is made up of 14 amino acids. In DNA, the CDR3 is TGTGCCAGCAGCCCTGGACGGACCCCCCACGAGCAGTACTTC. It codes for CASSPGRTPHEQYF.

This clonotype was seen ten or more times. J is TRBJ1-2 and V is TRBV29-1; D call uncertain. The CDR3 contains 15 residues. CDR1 SQVTM and CDR2 ANQGSEA come from the germline V gene. The V end was cut by 4 bases, the J end by 2 bases, with 17 bases between. In DNA, the CDR3 is TGCAGCGTTGGGTCAACAACCGGGAGCAACTATGGCTACACCTTC. Protein product: CSVGSTTGSNYGYTF.

The genes are TRBV12-3 or TRBV12-4 and TRBJ2-2; no reliable D call. This CDR3 comprises 14 residues. V was trimmed by 3 bases and J by 4 bases, leaving 9 bases between them. DNA of the CDR3: TGTGCCAGCAGTTTGTGGGGTGGCACCGGGGAGCTGTTTTTT. This encodes CASSLWGGTGELFF.